This TCR beta chain was sequenced during a study of blood T cell repertoires in COVID-19. Study as a whole: Acute and convalescent COVID-19 specimens originated in the United States, Italy and Spain. In each case, the material was cDNA or gDNA derived from T cells, B-cell-depleted T cells, or PBMCs.

Per the authors' pipeline: Estimation of nucleated cell counts relied on the amplification of reference gene primers. Measured with immunoSEQ multiplex PCR; TCRdb has only the in-frame clones, and not every one. V and J calls and clone size are given by that table; D and trimming were obtained from the DNA. The sample shows some 120,000 clones, 88% of them seen only once. The CDR3 consists of 19 residues. Germline V gives CDR1 MNHEY, CDR2 SVGEGT. V was clipped by 0 bases and J by 1 base; unmatched bases: 5. The J gene is TRBJ2-2, the V gene TRBV6-2 or TRBV6-3; 13 bases fit TRBD2. The sample was peripheral blood. The origin of this receptor is a human donor in a cohort sampled during active COVID-19. This CDR3 reads CASSYSTTSGRVNTGELFF. The CDR3, as DNA: TGTGCCAGCAGTTACTCGACTACTAGCGGGAGGGTGAACACCGGGGAGCTGTTTTTT.